A selection of T cell receptor beta chains follows, all from one sample in a study of cytomegalovirus exposure and HLA in healthy donors. The method was immunoSEQ multiplex PCR; TCRdb's version includes in-frame clones alone and lacks a portion of them. The sample has 60,000 to 65,000 clones. The sample was PBMCs. These receptors came from a woman aged 18-29 years in good health and CMV-seronegative. The CDR3 runs from the conserved cysteine through the conserved F or W. The D gene is left open where the match is weak.

j_call d_call v_call cdr3_aa cdr3_nt
TRBJ2-7 . TRBV27 CASSSGTRALYEQYF TGTGCCAGCAGTTCCGGGACACGGGCCCTCTACGAGCAGTACTTC
TRBJ2-5 TRBD2 TRBV30 CAWTRTSQETQYF TGTGCCTGGACTCGGACTAGTCAAGAGACCCAGTACTTC
TRBJ2-7 . TRBV25-1 CASSVSSHEQYF TGTGCCAGCAGTGTCAGTTCCCACGAGCAGTACTTC
TRBJ2-7 . TRBV7-9 CASSTSRGTYEQYF TGTGCCAGCAGTACATCCAGGGGTACCTACGAGCAGTACTTC
TRBJ1-1 . TRBV5-1 CASSFSRVEAFF TGCGCCAGCAGCTTTTCCCGTGTTGAAGCTTTCTTT
TRBJ2-1 . TRBV30 CAWRGTVREQFF TGTGCCTGGAGAGGGACTGTTAGAGAGCAGTTCTTC
TRBJ2-7 TRBD1 TRBV6-7 CASSYKRTRTGSSISYEQYF TGTGCCAGCAGTTATAAAAGAACGAGGACAGGGAGTAGCATCTCCTACGAGCAGTACTTC
TRBJ2-7 . TRBV5-4 CASSSYGGSSYEQYF TGTGCCAGCAGCTCCTATGGGGGGAGCTCCTACGAGCAGTACTTC
TRBJ2-5 . TRBV2 CASSDVGAGQTQYF TGTGCCAGCAGTGACGTTGGGGCCGGCCAGACCCAGTACTTC
TRBJ1-2 TRBD1 TRBV27 CASSFRTGVRYGYTF TGTGCCAGCAGTTTCCGGACAGGGGTTAGGTATGGCTACACCTTC
TRBJ1-3 . TRBV25-1 CASSEYNTPGNTIYF TGTGCCAGCAGTGAATATAACACGCCAGGAAACACCATATATTTT
TRBJ1-1 TRBD1 TRBV5-1 CASSVTGGGTEAFF TGCGCCAGCAGCGTGACAGGGGGCGGGACTGAAGCTTTCTTT
TRBJ1-2 . TRBV5-1 CASSPSDSNYGYTF TGCGCCAGCAGCCCCTCGGACAGTAACTATGGCTACACCTTC
TRBJ1-5 TRBD1 TRBV9 CASSAGQEYQPQHF TGTGCCAGCAGTGCGGGACAGGAGTATCAGCCCCAGCATTTT
TRBJ2-7 TRBD1 TRBV10-2 CASREYRGLGEQYF TGCGCCAGCAGAGAATACAGGGGGCTAGGCGAGCAGTACTTC
TRBJ2-1 TRBD2 TRBV6-6 CASSSPPLAGINEQFF TGTGCCAGCAGTTCCCCCCCACTAGCGGGGATCAATGAGCAGTTCTTC
TRBJ2-3 . TRBV29-1 CSGGGTTDTQYF TGCAGCGGTGGGGGGACCACAGATACGCAGTATTTT
TRBJ1-5 . TRBV7-8 CASSFNGVNQPQHF TGTGCCAGCAGCTTCAACGGAGTCAATCAGCCCCAGCATTTT
TRBJ2-1 TRBD2 TRBV4-1 CASSQEGLAGYNEQFF TGCGCCAGCAGCCAAGAGGGACTAGCGGGTTACAATGAGCAGTTCTTC
TRBJ1-2 . TRBV6-1 CASSEAGGHAYGYTF TGTGCCAGCAGTGAAGCAGGGGGACATGCCTATGGCTACACCTTC
TRBJ1-2 . TRBV4-2 CASSQERGFDGYTF TGTGCCAGCAGCCAAGAACGCGGGTTTGATGGCTACACCTTC
TRBJ2-5 TRBD2 TRBV5-1 CASSEGLAEETQYF TGCGCCAGCAGCGAGGGACTAGCGGAAGAGACCCAGTACTTC
TRBJ2-2 . TRBV14 CASSLLLGELFF TGTGCCAGCAGCCTCCTTTTGGGGGAGCTGTTTTTT
TRBJ1-5 TRBD1 TRBV2 CASSGTGVQPQHF TGTGCCAGCAGCGGCACAGGGGTTCAGCCCCAGCATTTT
TRBJ1-4 TRBD1 TRBV7-9 CASAGDRGFIVHEKLFF TGTGCCAGCGCCGGGGACAGGGGATTTATTGTACATGAAAAACTGTTTTTT
TRBJ1-5 TRBD1 TRBV19 CASSPQGGQPQHF TGTGCCAGTAGTCCTCAGGGGGGTCAGCCCCAGCATTTT
TRBJ1-2 TRBD1 TRBV6-5 CASSLTGWDGYTF TGTGCCAGCAGCCTGACAGGGTGGGACGGCTACACCTTC
TRBJ2-7 . TRBV25-1 CASSVTGHNYEQYF TGTGCCAGCAGTGTGACGGGACACAACTACGAGCAGTACTTC
TRBJ1-3 TRBD1 TRBV30 CARKQGSGNTIYF TGTGCCCGGAAACAGGGGTCCGGAAACACCATATATTTT
TRBJ1-3 . TRBV5-1 CASSLEAFTGNTIYF TGCGCCAGCAGCCTTGAGGCCTTCACCGGAAACACCATATATTTT
TRBJ2-7 TRBD1 TRBV10-1 CASRPGTGAYEQYF TGCGCCAGCAGACCCGGGACAGGGGCCTACGAGCAGTACTTC
TRBJ1-5 TRBD1 TRBV27 CASSWDRVQPQHF TGTGCCAGCAGTTGGGACAGGGTGCAGCCCCAGCATTTT
TRBJ2-7 TRBD2 TRBV4-2 CASSQDPSGIGSGEQYF TGTGCCAGCAGCCAAGACCCGAGCGGGATTGGGTCTGGAGAGCAGTACTTC
TRBJ1-5 . TRBV30 CAWSVLNQPQHF TGTGCCTGGAGTGTCTTAAATCAGCCCCAGCATTTT
TRBJ2-1 . TRBV4-1 CASSQDGGGEFF TGCGCCAGCAGCCAAGATGGGGGCGGAGAGTTCTTC
TRBJ2-5 . TRBV7-6 CASSPPFRGEETQYF TGTGCCAGCAGCCCCCCTTTTCGTGGGGAGGAGACCCAGTACTTC
TRBJ2-2 . TRBV7-9 CASSAPIGGTGELFF TGTGCCAGCAGCGCACCAATCGGGGGCACCGGGGAGCTGTTTTTT
TRBJ2-7 TRBD2 TRBV30 CAWSGTSDEQYF TGTGCCTGGAGTGGGACTAGCGACGAGCAGTACTTC
TRBJ2-7 TRBD1 TRBV29-1 CSVEGTGRSAYEQYF TGCAGCGTTGAAGGGACAGGGAGAAGCGCCTACGAGCAGTACTTC
TRBJ2-3 TRBD2 TRBV6-5 CASSVAGGYTDTQYF TGTGCCAGCAGCGTAGCGGGGGGGTACACAGATACGCAGTATTTT
TRBJ2-3 TRBD2 TRBV5-1 CASTPGTSGLGGTQYF TGCGCCAGCACTCCCGGGACTAGCGGCCTCGGAGGTACGCAGTATTTT
TRBJ2-7 TRBD1 TRBV6-1 CASSDRGQGTYGAPEQYF TGTGCCAGCAGTGATCGGGGACAGGGGACGTATGGGGCCCCCGAGCAGTACTTC
TRBJ2-6 . TRBV29-1 CSVSTPPGANVLTF TGCAGCGTTTCCACACCGCCCGGGGCCAACGTCCTGACTTTC
TRBJ1-1 . TRBV19 CASSTSGVDTEAFF TGTGCCAGTAGTACCTCCGGAGTGGACACTGAAGCTTTCTTT
TRBJ2-1 TRBD2 TRBV7-2 CASSVGSGSINEQFF TGTGCCAGCAGCGTGGGTAGCGGGAGTATAAATGAGCAGTTCTTC
TRBJ2-1 TRBD2 TRBV19 CASTGLAGSNEQFF TGTGCCAGTACGGGACTAGCGGGGAGCAATGAGCAGTTCTTC
TRBJ2-1 . TRBV6-4 CASSDTGVQFF TGTGCCAGCAGTGATACCGGGGTGCAGTTCTTC
TRBJ2-7 . TRBV11-3 CASSPSLSSYEQYF TGTGCCAGCAGCCCGTCCCTGAGCTCCTACGAGCAGTACTTC
TRBJ2-7 TRBD2 TRBV4-2 CASSQERTSGYEQYF TGTGCCAGCAGCCAAGAAAGGACTAGCGGGTACGAGCAGTACTTC
TRBJ2-3 TRBD2 TRBV6-5 CASSSRLASTDTQYF TGTGCCAGCAGTTCCCGACTAGCGAGCACAGATACGCAGTATTTT
TRBJ2-7 . TRBV15 CATSRDISYEQYF TGTGCCACCAGCAGAGATATCTCCTACGAGCAGTACTTC
TRBJ1-1 . TRBV10-2 CASSDGGRGPKDTEAFF TGCGCCAGCAGTGACGGAGGCAGGGGACCTAAGGACACTGAAGCTTTCTTT
TRBJ1-1 . TRBV18 CASSPPSLTEAFF TGTGCCAGCTCACCACCAAGCTTAACTGAAGCTTTCTTT
TRBJ2-7 TRBD1 TRBV6-5 CASSDRDREIYEQYF TGTGCCAGCAGCGACCGGGACAGGGAGATATACGAGCAGTACTTC
TRBJ2-5 TRBD1 TRBV28 CASSPGQGGSETQYF TGTGCCAGCAGTCCGGGACAGGGAGGGAGCGAGACCCAGTACTTC
TRBJ1-2 . TRBV6-1 CASSGKNRATNYGYTF TGTGCCAGCAGTGGCAAGAACAGGGCTACAAACTATGGCTACACCTTC